The TCR beta chain under discussion was sequenced for a study of molecular identifiers for immune sequencing clone quantification. Germline V gives CDR1 MGHRA, CDR2 YSYEKL. The CDR3 sequence is 16 residues long. Trimming removed 2 bases from V and 0 bases from J; junction bases left unmatched: 7. A single record per CDR3 protein comes from TCRdb applying MiXCR to the PCR reads. Here the sample spans about 640,000 distinct CDR3 sequences, approximately 20% being singletons. This clonotype was picked up many times. The sample was naive CD8+ T cells from blood, with Jurkat cell RNA spiked in. Subset here: FACS-sorted CD8+CD4-CCR7+CD45RA+ naive T cells. The sequence was collected from a human donor in good health. Some libraries in this study had Jurkat cell RNA spiked in. The chain uses TRBV4-1 and TRBJ2-7; 7 positions agree with TRBD2. CDR3 sequence: CASSQRAGLSSYEQYF. DNA of the CDR3: TGCGCCAGCAGCCAACGAGCGGGGCTAAGCTCCTACGAGCAGTACTTC.